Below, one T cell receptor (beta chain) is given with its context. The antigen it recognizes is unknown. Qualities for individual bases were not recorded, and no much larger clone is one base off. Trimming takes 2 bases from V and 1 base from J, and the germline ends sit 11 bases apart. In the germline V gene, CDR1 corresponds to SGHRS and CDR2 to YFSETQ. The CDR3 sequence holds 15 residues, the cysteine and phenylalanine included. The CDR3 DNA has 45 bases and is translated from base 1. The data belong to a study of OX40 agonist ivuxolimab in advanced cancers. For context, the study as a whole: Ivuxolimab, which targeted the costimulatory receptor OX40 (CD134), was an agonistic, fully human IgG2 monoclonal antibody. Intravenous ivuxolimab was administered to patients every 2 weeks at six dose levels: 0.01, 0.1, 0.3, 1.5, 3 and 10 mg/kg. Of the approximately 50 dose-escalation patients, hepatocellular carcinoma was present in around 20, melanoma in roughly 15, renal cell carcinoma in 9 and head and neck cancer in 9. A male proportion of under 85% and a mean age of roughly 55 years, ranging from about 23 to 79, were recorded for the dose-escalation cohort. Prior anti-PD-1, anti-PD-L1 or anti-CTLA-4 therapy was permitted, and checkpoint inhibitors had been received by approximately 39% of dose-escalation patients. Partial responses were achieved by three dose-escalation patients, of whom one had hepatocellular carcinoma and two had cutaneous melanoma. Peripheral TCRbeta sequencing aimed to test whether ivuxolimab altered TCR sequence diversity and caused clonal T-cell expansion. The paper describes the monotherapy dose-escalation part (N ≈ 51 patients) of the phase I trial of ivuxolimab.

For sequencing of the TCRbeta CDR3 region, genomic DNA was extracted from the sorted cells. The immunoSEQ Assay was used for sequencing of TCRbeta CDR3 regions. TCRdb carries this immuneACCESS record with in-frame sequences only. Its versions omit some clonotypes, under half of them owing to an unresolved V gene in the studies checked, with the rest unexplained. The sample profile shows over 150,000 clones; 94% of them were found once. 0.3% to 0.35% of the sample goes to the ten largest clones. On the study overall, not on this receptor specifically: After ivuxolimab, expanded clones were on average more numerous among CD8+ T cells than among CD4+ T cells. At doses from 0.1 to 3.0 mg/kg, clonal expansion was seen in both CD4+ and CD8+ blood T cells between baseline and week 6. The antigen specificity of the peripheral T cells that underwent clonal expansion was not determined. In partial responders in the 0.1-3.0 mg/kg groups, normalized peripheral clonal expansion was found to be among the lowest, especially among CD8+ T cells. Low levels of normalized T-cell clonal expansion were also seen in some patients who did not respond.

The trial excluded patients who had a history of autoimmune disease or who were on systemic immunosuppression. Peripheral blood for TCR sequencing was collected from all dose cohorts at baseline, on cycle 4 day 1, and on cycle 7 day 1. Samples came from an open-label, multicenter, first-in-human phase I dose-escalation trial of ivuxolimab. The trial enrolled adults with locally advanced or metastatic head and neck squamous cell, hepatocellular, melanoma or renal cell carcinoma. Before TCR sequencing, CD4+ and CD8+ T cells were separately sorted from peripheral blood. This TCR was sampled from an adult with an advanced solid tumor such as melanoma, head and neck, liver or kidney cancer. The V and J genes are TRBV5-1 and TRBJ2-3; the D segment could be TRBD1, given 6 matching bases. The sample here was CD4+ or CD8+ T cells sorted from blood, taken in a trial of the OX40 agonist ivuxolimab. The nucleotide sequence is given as TGCGCCAGCAGCTTAACAGGGCGGGGCACAGATACGCAGTATTTT. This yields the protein CASSLTGRGTDTQYF.